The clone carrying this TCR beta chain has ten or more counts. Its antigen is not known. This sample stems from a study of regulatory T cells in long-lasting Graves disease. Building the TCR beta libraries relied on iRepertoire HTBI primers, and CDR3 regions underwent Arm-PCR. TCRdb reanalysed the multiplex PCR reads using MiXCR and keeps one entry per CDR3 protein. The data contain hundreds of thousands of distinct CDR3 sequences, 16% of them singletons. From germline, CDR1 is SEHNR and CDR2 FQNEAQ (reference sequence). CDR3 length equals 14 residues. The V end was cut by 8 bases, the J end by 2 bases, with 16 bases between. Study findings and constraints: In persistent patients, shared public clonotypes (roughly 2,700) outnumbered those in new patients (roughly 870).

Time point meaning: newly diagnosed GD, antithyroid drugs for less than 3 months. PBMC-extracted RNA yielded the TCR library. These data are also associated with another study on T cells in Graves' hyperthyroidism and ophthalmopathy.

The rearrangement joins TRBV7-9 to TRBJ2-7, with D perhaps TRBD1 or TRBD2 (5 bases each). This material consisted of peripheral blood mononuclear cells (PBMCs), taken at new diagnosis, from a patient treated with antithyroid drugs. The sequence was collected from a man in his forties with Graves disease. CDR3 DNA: TGTGCCAGCGAGGGGTCACAGGAGACCTACGAGCAGTACTTC. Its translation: CASEGSQETYEQYF.